This T cell receptor (beta chain) appears in the sequencing data of a study of shared clonotypes between healthy human individuals. Whole-study findings and limits: Around 5.3% of naive CD4 clonotypes were shared across four donors. It was the non-shared clonotypes that had lower generation probabilities than clonotypes shared by all four donors.

The CDR3 has 14 amino acids. CDR1 is MNHEY and CDR2 is SVGAGI in the germline V gene. The V gene lost 8 bases and the J gene lost 0 bases, with 11 bases spanning the gap. Recent acute infections and vaccinations were absent in the healthy HIV-negative adult donors. As for this clone: Its antigen is unknown.

The table came from immunoSEQ multiplex PCR; TCRdb's copy has only in-frame clones and leaves some out. The sample holds 1,500,000 or so clones, approximately 96% seen once. Sequenced sample: naive CD4+ T cells sorted from blood. The subset is: CD45RA+ positively selected. V and J are TRBV6-5 and TRBJ2-1; no definite D call. The receptor's source is a man under 40 in good health. The CDR3 DNA is TGTGCCAGCGGGCCCCCCCGCTCCTACAATGAGCAGTTCTTC. This translates into CASGPPRSYNEQFF.